These 14 T cell receptor beta chains share one sample of origin, sequenced in a study of T cell responses to AZD1222 COVID-19 vaccine. Sequencing used immunoSEQ multiplex PCR; TCRdb keeps in-frame clones, though not all of them. The sample holds some 150,000 clones, over 90% seen once. The source was peripheral blood, collected on day 0 of MenACWY control vaccination. The source is an adult in good health.

V gene TRBV5-1 combines with J gene TRBJ1-2; D is unclear. V lost 0 bases and J lost 2, with 5 bases in between. The CDR3 length is 13 residues. Germline CDR1 is SGHRS and CDR2 is YFSETQ. The CDR3 loop reads CASSLGVNYGYTF. In DNA form, the CDR3 reads TGCGCCAGCAGCTTGGGAGTGAACTATGGCTACACCTTC.

The V call is TRBV7-9, the J call TRBJ1-1; D is ambiguous. Trimming shortened V by 7 bases and J by 1 base, and 7 bases separated the two germline ends. The CDR3 is 12 amino acids. From germline, CDR1 is SEHNR and CDR2 FQNEAQ (reference sequence). This CDR3 is CASTPGNTEAFF. CDR3 sequence (DNA): TGTGCCAGCACCCCGGGGAACACTGAAGCTTTCTTT.

V gene TRBV7-2 combines with J gene TRBJ1-5, with 7 bases that match TRBD1. Germline V gene sequence: CDR1 SGHTA, CDR2 FQGNSA. The trim removed 5 bases at V and 2 bases at J, leaving 12 bases unmatched. The CDR3 totals 17 residues. CDR3 coding DNA: TGTGCCAGCAGCCCCGACAGGGTTCAGGGAGGCAATCAGCCCCAGCATTTT. This gives the protein CASSPDRVQGGNQPQHF.

The rearrangement joins TRBV19 to TRBJ2-7, with 13 nucleotides matching TRBD2. The germline gives CDR1 LNHDA, CDR2 SQIVND (reference sequence). The length of the CDR3 is 15 residues. With V trimmed by 6 bases and J by 3 bases, 5 bases remained unmatched. The CDR3 DNA reads as TGTGCCAGTAGACTAGCGGGAGGGCCTTACTACGAGCAGTACTTC. Its protein is CASRLAGGPYYEQYF.

The V and J genes are TRBV6-5 and TRBJ1-2, with TRBD1 matching 9 bases. The CDR3 runs to 16 residues. The V gene's germline CDR1 is MNHEY and CDR2 SVGAGI. J gave up 4 bases and V 0 bases, and 6 bases lay outside the gene matches. The CDR3 coding sequence is TGTGCCAGCAGTTACTCGCGACAGGGGGTAATCTATGGCTACACCTTC. Translating gives CASSYSRQGVIYGYTF.

This clone showed up just a few times. The genes are TRBV27 and TRBJ2-7, with 7 bases matching TRBD1. In germline, CDR1 is MNHEY, CDR2 SMNVEV (reference sequence). V dropped 6 bases and J dropped 4; count of bases not matched to a gene: 36. The CDR3 spans 23 residues. CDR3 sequence (DNA): TGTGCCAGCAGCCGAAGACAGGGATCTGCTGGGTGGGGCGGGTCCCTTCGGGGTTACGAGCAGTACTTC. It specifies CASSRRQGSAGWGGSLRGYEQYF.

This sequence joins TRBV12-3 or TRBV12-4 and TRBJ2-7, with no clear D. Trimming stripped 1 base from V and 3 bases from J, with 4 bases between. This CDR3 is 12 amino acids long. The CDR3 bases are TGTGCCAGCAGTTTAGAGCTCTACGAGCAGTACTTC. Encoded protein: CASSLELYEQYF.

The chain has TRBV11-1 and TRBJ2-7, with TRBD2 identical over 9 bases. Per germline, CDR1 SGHAT and CDR2 FQDESV (reference sequence). V lost 5 bases, J lost 4 bases, and 6 bases stayed unmatched. The CDR3 runs to 14 residues. DNA for the CDR3: TGTGCCAGCAGCACCAGCGGGGGGAGATACGAGCAGTACTTC. It codes for CASSTSGGRYEQYF.

V usage is TRBV7-7 and J usage is TRBJ2-7, with 9 bases that match TRBD1. The V and J ends lost 1 base and 2 bases, in that order; junction bases with no gene match: 3. This CDR3 is built from 15 residues. Germline CDR1 is SSHAT and CDR2 is FNYEAQ (reference sequence). Here the CDR3 reads CASSLGTGEAYEQYF. CDR3 sequence (DNA): TGTGCCAGCAGCTTAGGGACAGGGGAGGCCTACGAGCAGTACTTC.

This chain uses TRBV7-3 with TRBJ2-7, with a possible D match to TRBD1 (6 bases). Germline lookup yields CDR1 SGHTA and CDR2 FQGTGA. The V and J ends lost 1 base and 3 bases respectively, with 22 bases between them. The CDR3 consists of 18 residues. The CDR3 loop reads CASSLKAVGTPDDYEQYF. The CDR3 DNA reads TGTGCCAGCAGCTTAAAGGCGGTTGGGACACCGGACGACTACGAGCAGTACTTC.

The chain joins TRBV5-6 to TRBJ2-7, with D hard to call. The germline V and J ends were trimmed by 0 bases and 3 bases, with 13 bases remaining between them. This CDR3 spans 15 amino acids. Germline V CDR1 and CDR2: SGHDT, YYEEEE. CDR3 amino acids: CASSLDGRRVYEQYF. CDR3 in DNA: TGTGCCAGCAGCTTGGACGGACGGAGAGTCTACGAGCAGTACTTC.

The chain joins TRBV7-9 to TRBJ1-5, with D uncertain. CDR3 length: 12 amino acids. V dropped 6 bases and J dropped 9 bases, with 12 bases sitting between them. CDR1 and CDR2 (germline): SEHNR, FQNEAQ (reference sequence). CDR3 residues: CASSVGKGPQHF. In DNA form, the CDR3 reads TGTGCCAGCAGTGTCGGGAAAGGGCCCCAGCATTTT.

The chain couples TRBV6-5 to TRBJ2-7; 7 bases fit TRBD1. Germline loops: CDR1 MNHEY, CDR2 SVGAGI. V trimming: 9 bases; J trimming: 0 bases; junction bases outside the gene matches: 11. The CDR3 contains 15 residues. In DNA, the CDR3 is TGTGCCAGTCCCCCTGACAGGGCCCACTCCTACGAGCAGTACTTC. Translated: CASPPDRAHSYEQYF.

This chain joins TRBV6-2 or TRBV6-3 and TRBJ2-2; D is uncertain. Germline V CDR1 and CDR2: MNHEY, SVGEGT. Trimming stripped 4 bases from V and 4 bases from J, with 13 bases between. This CDR3 has 15 residues. This chain's CDR3 is CASSSSKPGTGELFF. CDR3 DNA sequence: TGTGCCAGCAGTTCCTCTAAACCGGGCACCGGGGAGCTGTTTTTT.